This T cell receptor (beta chain) comes out of a study of Graves' ophthalmopathy and Graves' hyperthyroidism. Regarding the study as a whole: Most expanded clonotypes from thyroid (those above 0.001 frequency) were also found in blood.

Per the germline V gene, CDR1 is DFQATT and CDR2 is SNEGSKA (reference sequence). CDR3 length: 14 residues. Trimming left V 1 base short and J 0 bases short, with 10 bases between. Using RNA transcripts, the TCR beta CDR3 regions were amplified. Following a first-round RT-PCR that used HTBI primers, a second-round multiplex PCR was carried out. Via MiXCR, TCRdb re-called the multiplex PCR reads, giving one row per CDR3 protein. The sample consists of some 350,000 distinct CDR3 sequences, about a sixth of them appearing once. This clonotype was detected many times. Its antigen is unidentified. Ophthalmopathy not arising within 18 months of follow-up defined hyperthyroidism as stable. Patients were diagnosed from clinical symptoms, serum thyroxine, TRAb, thyroid ultrasound and orbital computed tomography.

What was sequenced was peripheral blood. This chain uses TRBV20-1 with TRBJ2-7; D perhaps matches TRBD2 (6 bases). This clonotype was sampled from an adult woman with stable Graves' hyperthyroidism. DNA for the CDR3: TGCAGTGCTAGAGCGCGGGAAAGCTCCTACGAGCAGTACTTC. Amino acids: CSARARESSYEQYF.